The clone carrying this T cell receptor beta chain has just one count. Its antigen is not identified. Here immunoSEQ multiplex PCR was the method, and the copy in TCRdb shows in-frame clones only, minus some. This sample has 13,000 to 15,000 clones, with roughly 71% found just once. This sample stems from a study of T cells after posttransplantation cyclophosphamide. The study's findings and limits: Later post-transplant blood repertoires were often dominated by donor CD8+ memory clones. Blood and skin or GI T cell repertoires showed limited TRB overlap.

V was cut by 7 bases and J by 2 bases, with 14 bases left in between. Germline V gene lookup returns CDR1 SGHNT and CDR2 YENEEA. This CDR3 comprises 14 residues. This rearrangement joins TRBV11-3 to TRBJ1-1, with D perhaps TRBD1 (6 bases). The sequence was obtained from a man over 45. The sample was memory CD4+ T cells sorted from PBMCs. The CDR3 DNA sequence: TGTGCCAGCACCCTCACAGGGTTCAACACTGAAGCTTTCTTT. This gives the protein CASTLTGFNTEAFF.